What follows are 15 T cell receptor beta chains derived from one specimen sequenced in a study of spatial heterogeneity in lung cancer (dated by TCRdb to about 2019). The intended sense of this specimen's time point label: sample taken at primary tumor resection. The library was generated by 5' RACE. The run used a NextSeq 500. TCRdb ran its own pipeline on the public reads, namely fastp trimming at Q25 and MiXCR clone calling, and kept in-frame beta chains. When rows share a CDR3 protein, they turn into one entry using the most common DNA and genes. For this sample there are approximately 20,000 distinct CDR3 sequences; 4.5% to 5.5% appear just once. 7.4% of the sample is taken by the ten largest. Here the sequenced sample was PBMCs, taken at surgery. These TCRs come from a male donor with early-stage non-small cell lung cancer.

This chain uses TRBV3-1 with TRBJ2-1; the D is unclear. The V gene's germline CDR1 is LGHDT and CDR2 YNNKEL (reference sequence). V was shortened by 4 bases and J by 1 base, with 8 bases between the two germline ends. The CDR3 runs 14 residues. The CDR3 protein is CASSPFRSYNEQFF. CDR3 DNA: TGTGCCAGCAGCCCCTTTAGGTCCTACAATGAGCAGTTCTTC.

This clonotype was seen many times. V is TRBV14 and J is TRBJ2-3; weak D call: TRBD1 (6 bases). Germline V CDR1 and CDR2: SGHDN, FVKESK. V was pared by 2 bases and J by 2 bases, with 14 bases between. The CDR3 consists of 16 residues. CDR3 DNA sequence: TGTGCCAGCAGCCAATTGGGGGCCTATGCCACAGATACGCAGTATTTT. Amino acids: CASSQLGAYATDTQYF.

At least ten counts were recorded for this clonotype. The rearrangement links TRBV15 to TRBJ2-7; perhaps TRBD1 as D (5 bases). CDR3 length: 13 residues. Germline lookup yields CDR1 LNHNV and CDR2 YYDKDF (reference sequence). The V and J ends lost 5 bases and 6 bases respectively, with 14 bases between them. The CDR3 DNA reads TGTGCCACCAGCCGCCAGGCCCAGGGCGAGCAGTACTTC. Residues: CATSRQAQGEQYF.

This clonotype was recorded many times. The gene calls are TRBV6-5 and TRBJ1-1; the D is unclear. Germline assignment: CDR1 MNHEY and CDR2 SVGAGI. The CDR3 spans 11 residues. V lost 5 bases to trimming and J lost 8 bases, with 9 bases between them. The CDR3 DNA is TGTGCCAGCAGTCACAAGGCGGAAGCTTTCTTT. Its translation is CASSHKAEAFF.

The chain carries TRBV18 and TRBJ2-2, with TRBD1 as a possible D gene (6 bases). V was trimmed by 5 bases and J by 0 bases, leaving 10 bases between them. This CDR3 has 15 residues. Germline-derived CDR1 and CDR2 are KGHSH and LQKENI. This CDR3 is CASSRQETNTGELFF. DNA of the CDR3: TGTGCCAGCTCAAGACAGGAAACGAACACCGGGGAGCTGTTTTTT.

This clonotype was counted many times. The gene calls are TRBV20-1 and TRBJ1-1; TRBD1 is a possible D gene (5 bases). The CDR3 has 15 residues. Germline V gene data show CDR1 as DFQATT and CDR2 as SNEGSKA (reference sequence). V dropped 6 bases and J dropped 1 base, with 18 bases sitting between them. Written as DNA, the CDR3 is TGCAGTGCATTCCTGGAAGGGGCCCCGAACACTGAAGCTTTCTTT. This gives the protein CSAFLEGAPNTEAFF.

Ten or more counts support this clonotype. This chain connects TRBV28 to TRBJ2-1; TRBD1 matches at 8 bases. The length of the CDR3 is 17 residues. The V segment lost 3 bases and the J segment 7 bases; nucleotides outside the gene matches: 14. Germline V CDR1 and CDR2: MDHEN, SYDVKM. The CDR3 reads CASSFILETGAGNEQFF. CDR3 nucleotides: TGTGCCAGCAGTTTTATCCTCGAGACAGGGGCCGGGAATGAGCAGTTCTTC.

This clonotype came up many times. The V and J genes are TRBV12-3 or TRBV12-4 and TRBJ2-1, with D perhaps matching TRBD1 (5 bases). The CDR3 consists of 14 residues. V shed 5 bases and J shed 4 bases, with 12 bases lying between them. The CDR3 bases are TGTGCCAGCAGTGATTCCGGACATTACAATGAGCAGTTCTTC. This translates into CASSDSGHYNEQFF.

This clonotype occurred many times. The V and J genes are TRBV12-3 or TRBV12-4 and TRBJ1-2; D possibly corresponds to TRBD1 (5 bases). The CDR3 consists of 15 residues. V dropped 5 bases and J dropped 0 bases, with 13 bases sitting between them. In DNA form, the CDR3 reads TGTGCCAGCAGTACCTCAGGGAGAGCTAACTATGGCTACACCTTC. Amino acids: CASSTSGRANYGYTF.

By share of the sample, this clonotype is medium-sized (0.01 to 0.1%). The chain uses TRBV10-3 and TRBJ1-1; a weak D match, TRBD1 (5 bases). Between the trimmed V and J ends, which lost 2 bases and 0 bases, there was a span of 7 bases. The CDR3 is made up of 14 amino acids. Germline CDR1 reads ENHRY; CDR2 reads SYGVKD. CDR3 amino acids: CAISETGMNTEAFF. In nucleotides, the CDR3 is TGTGCCATCAGTGAGACAGGAATGAACACTGAAGCTTTCTTT.

This rearrangement joins TRBV5-8 to TRBJ2-1, with 10 bases lining up with TRBD1. With V trimmed by 4 bases and J by 7 bases, 11 bases remained unmatched. The CDR3 is 16 residues long. CDR1 and CDR2 (germline): SGHTS, YDEGEE. The CDR3 reads CASSNPGTGVRNEQFF. CDR3 coding DNA: TGTGCCAGCAGCAACCCCGGGACAGGGGTTCGGAATGAGCAGTTCTTC.

At least ten counts were recorded for this clonotype. V gene TRBV4-2 combines with J gene TRBJ2-5, with 8 nucleotides matching TRBD2. CDR3 size: 17 residues. V was pared by 0 bases and J by 1 base, with 7 bases of the junction left unmatched. From germline, CDR1 is LGHNA and CDR2 YNFKEQ. CDR3 sequence: CASSQDPAGAIQETQYF. The CDR3 bases are TGTGCCAGCAGCCAAGATCCAGCGGGAGCTATCCAAGAGACCCAGTACTTC.

This clonotype occurred a few times. The chain combines TRBV19 with TRBJ1-1; perhaps TRBD1 as D (5 bases). CDR3 size: 15 residues. The ends were cut back, 11 bases at V and 1 base at J, with 20 bases in the middle. Germline V CDR1 and CDR2: LNHDA, SQIVND (reference sequence). The CDR3 nucleotides are TGTGCCTCCTTCAGGGCCGCCAGGGCGAACACTGAAGCTTTCTTT. Its protein is CASFRAARANTEAFF.

By proportion, this clonotype is medium-sized. The chain uses TRBV3-1 and TRBJ1-6; D is ambiguous. V lost 3 bases, J lost 9 bases, and 9 bases lay in between. CDR1 is LGHDT, CDR2 YNNKEL, per germline (reference sequence). CDR3 length: 13 residues. In DNA, the CDR3 is TGTGCCAGCAGCCAGGAGTCGTTTTCACCCCTCCACTTT. Amino acids: CASSQESFSPLHF.

In its sample, this clonotype was seen a few times. This sequence joins TRBV12-3 or TRBV12-4 and TRBJ2-3; no reliable D call. The CDR3 runs to 13 residues. V lost 6 bases, J lost 3 bases, and 10 bases lay in between. The CDR3 coding sequence is TGTGCCAGCAGCCCAGACCGAACAGATACGCAGTATTTT. Its translation: CASSPDRTDTQYF.